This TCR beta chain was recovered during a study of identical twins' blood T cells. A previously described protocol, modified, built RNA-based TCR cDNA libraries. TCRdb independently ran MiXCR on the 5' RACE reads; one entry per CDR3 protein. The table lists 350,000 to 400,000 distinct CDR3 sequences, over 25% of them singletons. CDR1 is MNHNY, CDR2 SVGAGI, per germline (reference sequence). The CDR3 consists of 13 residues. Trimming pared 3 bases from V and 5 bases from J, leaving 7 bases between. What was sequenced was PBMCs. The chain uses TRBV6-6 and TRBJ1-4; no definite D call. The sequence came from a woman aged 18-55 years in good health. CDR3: CASSYDGNEKLFF. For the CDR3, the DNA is TGTGCCAGCAGTTATGACGGGAATGAAAAACTGTTTTTT.